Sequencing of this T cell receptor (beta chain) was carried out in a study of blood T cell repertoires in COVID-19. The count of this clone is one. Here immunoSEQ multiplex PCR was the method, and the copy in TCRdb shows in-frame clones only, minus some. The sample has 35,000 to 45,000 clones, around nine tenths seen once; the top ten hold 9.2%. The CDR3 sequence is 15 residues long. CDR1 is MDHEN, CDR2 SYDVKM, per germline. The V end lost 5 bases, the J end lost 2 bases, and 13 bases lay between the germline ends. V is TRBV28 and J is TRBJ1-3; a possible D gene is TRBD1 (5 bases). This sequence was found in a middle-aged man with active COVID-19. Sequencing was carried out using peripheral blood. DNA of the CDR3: TGTGCCAGCAGTCCCTCCGGCAGGGCTGGAAACACCATATATTTT. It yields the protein CASSPSGRAGNTIYF.